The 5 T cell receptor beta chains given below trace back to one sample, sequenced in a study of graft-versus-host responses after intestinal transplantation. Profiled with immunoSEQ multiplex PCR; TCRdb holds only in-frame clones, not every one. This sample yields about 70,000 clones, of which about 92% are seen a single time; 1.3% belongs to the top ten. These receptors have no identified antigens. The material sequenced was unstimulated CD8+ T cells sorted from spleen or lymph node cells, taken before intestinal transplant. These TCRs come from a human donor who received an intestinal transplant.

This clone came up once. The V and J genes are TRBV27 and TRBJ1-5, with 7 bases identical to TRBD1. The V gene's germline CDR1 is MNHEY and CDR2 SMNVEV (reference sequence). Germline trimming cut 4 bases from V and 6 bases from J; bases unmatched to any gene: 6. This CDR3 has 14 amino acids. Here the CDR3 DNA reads TGTGCCAGCAGTTCTATAAGGGGGCTTCAGCCCCAGCATTTT. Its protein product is CASSSIRGLQPQHF.

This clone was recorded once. CDR3 nucleotides: TGTGCCAGCAGTGAAGAACCCCCAGGGTATGGCACTGAAGCTTTCTTT. The encoded protein is CASSEEPPGYGTEAFF. The chain has TRBV2 and TRBJ1-1, with TRBD1 as a possible D gene (5 bases). Germline CDR1 reads SNHLY; CDR2 reads FYNNEI. V lost 1 base, J lost 4 bases, and 16 bases lay in between. The CDR3 contains 16 residues.

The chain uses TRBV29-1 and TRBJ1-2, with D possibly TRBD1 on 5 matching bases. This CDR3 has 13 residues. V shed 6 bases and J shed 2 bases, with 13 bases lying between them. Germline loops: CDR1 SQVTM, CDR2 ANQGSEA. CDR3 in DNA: TGCAGCGTGCAGGGACTTTACAACTATGGCTACACCTTC. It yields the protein CSVQGLYNYGYTF.

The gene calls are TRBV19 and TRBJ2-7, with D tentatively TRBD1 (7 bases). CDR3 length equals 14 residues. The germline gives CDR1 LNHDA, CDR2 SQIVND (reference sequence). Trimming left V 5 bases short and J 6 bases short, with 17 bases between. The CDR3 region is CASSPEGAGGEQYF. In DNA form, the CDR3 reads TGTGCCAGTAGTCCCGAGGGGGCCGGGGGCGAGCAGTACTTC.

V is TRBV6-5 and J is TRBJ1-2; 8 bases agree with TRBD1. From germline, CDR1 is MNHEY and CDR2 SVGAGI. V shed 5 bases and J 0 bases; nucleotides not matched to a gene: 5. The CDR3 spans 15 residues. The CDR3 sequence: CASSPGQGANYGYTF. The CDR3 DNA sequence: TGTGCCAGCAGTCCCGGACAGGGAGCTAACTATGGCTACACCTTC.